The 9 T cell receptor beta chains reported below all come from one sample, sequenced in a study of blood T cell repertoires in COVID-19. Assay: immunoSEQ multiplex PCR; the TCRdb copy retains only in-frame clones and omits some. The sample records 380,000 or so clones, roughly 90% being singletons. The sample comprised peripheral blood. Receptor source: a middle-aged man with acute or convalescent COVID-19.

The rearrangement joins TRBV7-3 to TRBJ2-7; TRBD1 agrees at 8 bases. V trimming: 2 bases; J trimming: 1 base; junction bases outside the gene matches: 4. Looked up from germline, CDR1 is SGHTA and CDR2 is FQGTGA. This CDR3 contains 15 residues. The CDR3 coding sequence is TGTGCCAGCAGCTTACAGGGGGCGCCTTCCTACGAGCAGTACTTC. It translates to CASSLQGAPSYEQYF. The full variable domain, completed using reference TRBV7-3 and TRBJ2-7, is GAGVSQTPSNKVTEKGKYVELRCDPISGHTALYWYRQSLGQGPEFLIYFQGTGAADDSGLPNDRFFAVRPEGSVSTLKIQRTERGDSAVYLCASSLQGAPSYEQYFGPGTRLTVT.

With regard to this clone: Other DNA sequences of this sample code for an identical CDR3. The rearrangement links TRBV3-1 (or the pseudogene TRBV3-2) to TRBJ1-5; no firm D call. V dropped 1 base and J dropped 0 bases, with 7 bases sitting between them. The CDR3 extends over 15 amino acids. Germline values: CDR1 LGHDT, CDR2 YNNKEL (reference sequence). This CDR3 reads CASSQGTHSNQPQHF. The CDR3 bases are TGTGCCAGCAGCCAAGGAACACATAGCAATCAGCCCCAGCATTTT.

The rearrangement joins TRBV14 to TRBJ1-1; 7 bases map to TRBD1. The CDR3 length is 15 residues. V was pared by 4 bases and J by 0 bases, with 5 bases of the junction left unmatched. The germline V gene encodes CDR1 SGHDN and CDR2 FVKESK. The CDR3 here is CASSPRQGVNTEAFF. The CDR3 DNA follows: TGTGCCAGCAGCCCACGACAGGGCGTGAACACTGAAGCTTTCTTT.

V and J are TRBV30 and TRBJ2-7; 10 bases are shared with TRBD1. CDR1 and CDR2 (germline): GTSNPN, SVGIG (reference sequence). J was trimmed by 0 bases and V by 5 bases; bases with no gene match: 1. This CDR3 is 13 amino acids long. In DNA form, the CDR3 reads TGTGCCTGGGGGACAGGGGCCTCCTACGAGCAGTACTTC. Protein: CAWGTGASYEQYF.

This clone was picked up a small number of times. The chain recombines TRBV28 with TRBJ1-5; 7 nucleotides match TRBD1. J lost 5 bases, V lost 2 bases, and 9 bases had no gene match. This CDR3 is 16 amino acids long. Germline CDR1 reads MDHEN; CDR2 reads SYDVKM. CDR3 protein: CASSLASTGRDQPQHF. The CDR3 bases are TGTGCCAGCAGTTTAGCCTCGACAGGGAGAGATCAGCCCCAGCATTTT. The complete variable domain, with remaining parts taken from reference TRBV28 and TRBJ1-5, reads DVKVTQSSRYLVKRTGEKVFLECVQDMDHENMFWYRQDPGLGLRLIYFSYDVKMKEKGDIPEGYSVSREKKERFSLILESASTNQTSMYLCASSLASTGRDQPQHFGDGTRLSIL.

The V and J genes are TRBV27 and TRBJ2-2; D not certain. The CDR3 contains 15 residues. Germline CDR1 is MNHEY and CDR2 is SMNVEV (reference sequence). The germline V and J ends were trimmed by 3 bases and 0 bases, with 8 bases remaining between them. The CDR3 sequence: CASSFLSSNTGELFF. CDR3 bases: TGTGCCAGCAGTTTCCTATCTTCGAACACCGGGGAGCTGTTTTTT.

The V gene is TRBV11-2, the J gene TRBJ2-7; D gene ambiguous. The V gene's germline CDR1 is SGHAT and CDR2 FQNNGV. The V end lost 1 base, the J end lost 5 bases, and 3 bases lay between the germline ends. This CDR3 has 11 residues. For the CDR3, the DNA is TGTGCCAGCAGCTTAGGTAACGAGCAGTACTTC. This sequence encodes CASSLGNEQYF.

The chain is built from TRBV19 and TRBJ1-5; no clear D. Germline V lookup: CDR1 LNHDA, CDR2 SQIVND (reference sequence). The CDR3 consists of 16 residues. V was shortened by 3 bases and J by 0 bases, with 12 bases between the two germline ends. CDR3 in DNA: TGTGCCAGTAGTATTGCCCCCGCCAGTAGCAATCAGCCCCAGCATTTT. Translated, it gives CASSIAPASSNQPQHF. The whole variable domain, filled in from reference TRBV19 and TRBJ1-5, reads DGGITQSPKYLFRKEGQNVTLSCEQNLNHDAMYWYRQDPGQGLRLIYYSQIVNDFQKGDIAEGYSVSREKKESFPLTVTSAQKNPTAFYLCASSIAPASSNQPQHFGDGTRLSIL.

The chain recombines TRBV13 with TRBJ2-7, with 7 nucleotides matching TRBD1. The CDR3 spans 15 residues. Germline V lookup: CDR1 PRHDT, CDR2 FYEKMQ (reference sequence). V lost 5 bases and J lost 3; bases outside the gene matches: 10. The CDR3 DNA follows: TGTGCCAGCAGCGAAGGACAGGCCAACAACTACGAGCAGTACTTC. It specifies CASSEGQANNYEQYF.